Listed here are 5 T cell receptor beta chains from one sample, sequenced in a study of early T cells in non-severe SARS-CoV-2 infection. TCRdb reprocessed the 5' RACE reads with MiXCR, giving one entry per CDR3 protein. The table shows tens of thousands of distinct CDR3 sequences, with 14% occurring only once. The sequencing input was whole blood. Receptor source: an adult who was a healthcare worker with PCR-confirmed SARS-CoV-2 infection or an uninfected control (not recorded which).

This clonotype was seen only a few times. The chain recombines TRBV2 with TRBJ2-3, with 8 bases lining up with TRBD1. The CDR3 contains 15 residues. In germline, CDR1 is SNHLY, CDR2 FYNNEI. With 3 bases clipped from V and 4 bases from J, the junction kept 6 bases outside the gene matches. CDR3: CASSEGQGASDTQYF. DNA for the CDR3: TGTGCCAGCAGTGAGGGTCAGGGGGCGTCAGATACGCAGTATTTT. Full variable domain (rest looked up from reference TRBV2 and TRBJ2-3): EPEVTQTPSHQVTQMGQEVILRCVPISNHLYFYWYRQILGQKVEFLVSFYNNEISEKSEIFDDQFSVERPDGSNFTLKIRSTKLEDSAMYFCASSEGQGASDTQYFGPGTRLTVL.

This sequence joins TRBV7-6 and TRBJ1-2; the match to TRBD1 covers 7 bases. Trimming removed 5 bases from V and 0 bases from J; junction bases left unmatched: 12. The CDR3 has 17 residues. Germline values: CDR1 SGHVS, CDR2 FNYEAQ. CDR3 loop: CASSPGGYIFTNYGYTF. Written as DNA, the CDR3 is TGTGCCAGCAGCCCAGGGGGGTACATTTTTACTAACTATGGCTACACCTTC.

The CDR3 coding sequence is TGCGCCACCCTATACCAAGGGGGCTACGAGCAGTACTTC. Protein product: CATLYQGGYEQYF. This sequence joins TRBV10-1 and TRBJ2-7; perhaps TRBD1 as D (6 bases). Germline V gene lookup returns CDR1 WNHNN and CDR2 SYGVQD (reference sequence). CDR3 length: 13 amino acids. V was cut by 10 bases and J by 3 bases, with 16 bases left in between.

V and J are TRBV2 and TRBJ2-7, with D possibly TRBD2 on 7 matching bases. The CDR3 is 15 amino acids. Looked up from germline, CDR1 is SNHLY and CDR2 is FYNNEI. V gave up 2 bases and J gave up 4 bases, with 15 bases separating them. The CDR3 coding sequence is TGTGCCAGCAGTGAACGGGGGGCCGCCGGGTACGAGCAGTACTTC. Translation gives CASSERGAAGYEQYF.

The rearrangement joins TRBV29-1 to TRBJ2-4; no clear D. In germline, CDR1 is SQVTM, CDR2 ANQGSEA. The CDR3 extends over 12 amino acids. V dropped 4 bases and J dropped 0 bases, with 4 bases sitting between them. CDR3 DNA sequence: TGCAGCGTTGTAGTAGCCAAAAACATTCAGTACTTC. Translating it yields CSVVVAKNIQYF.